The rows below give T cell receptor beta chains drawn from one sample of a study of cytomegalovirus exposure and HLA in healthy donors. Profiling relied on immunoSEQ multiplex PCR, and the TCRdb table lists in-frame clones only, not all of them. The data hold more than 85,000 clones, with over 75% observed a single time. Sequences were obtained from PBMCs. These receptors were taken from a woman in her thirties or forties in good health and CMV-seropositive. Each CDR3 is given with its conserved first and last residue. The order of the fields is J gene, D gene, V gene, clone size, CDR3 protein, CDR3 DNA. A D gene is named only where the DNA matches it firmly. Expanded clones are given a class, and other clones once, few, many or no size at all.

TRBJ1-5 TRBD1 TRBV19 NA CASGDRPYNQPQHF TGTGCCAGTGGGGACAGACCTTACAATCAGCCCCAGCATTTT
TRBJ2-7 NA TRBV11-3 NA CASSFSQARQYF TGTGCCAGCAGCTTTTCCCAGGCACGGCAGTACTTC
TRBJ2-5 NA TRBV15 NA CATSRLEGTQYF TGTGCCACCAGCAGACTAGAGGGGACCCAGTACTTC
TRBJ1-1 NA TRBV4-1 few CASSQGLMGAPEAFF TGCGCCAGCAGCCAAGGGTTAATGGGGGCTCCTGAAGCTTTCTTT
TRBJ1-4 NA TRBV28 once CASSLREKLFF TGTGCCAGCAGTTTGAGGGAAAAACTGTTTTTT
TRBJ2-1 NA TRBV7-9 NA CASSLGQDNEQFF TGTGCCAGCAGCTTAGGTCAGGACAATGAGCAGTTCTTC
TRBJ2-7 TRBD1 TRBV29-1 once CSVVGGQGTYEQYF TGCAGCGTTGTGGGGGGACAGGGAACCTACGAGCAGTACTTC
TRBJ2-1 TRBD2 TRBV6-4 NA CASGRTSGGNNEQFF TGTGCCAGCGGACGGACTAGCGGGGGAAACAATGAGCAGTTCTTC
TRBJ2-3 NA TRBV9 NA CASSVGGGAFDTQYF TGTGCCAGCAGCGTAGGTGGGGGGGCCTTTGATACGCAGTATTTT
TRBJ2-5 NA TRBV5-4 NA CASSPGLSETQYF TGTGCCAGCAGCCCCGGGTTGTCAGAGACCCAGTACTTC
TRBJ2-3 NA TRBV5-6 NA CASSLLTDTQYF TGTGCCAGCAGCTTGCTGACAGATACGCAGTATTTT
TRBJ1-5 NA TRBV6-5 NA CASSYSEGDQPQHF TGTGCCAGCAGTTACTCGGAAGGGGATCAGCCCCAGCATTTT
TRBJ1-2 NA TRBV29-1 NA CSVGTVNYGYTF TGCAGCGTTGGGACAGTTAACTATGGCTACACCTTC
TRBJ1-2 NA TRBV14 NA CASSQDFRGRLIGGYTF TGTGCCAGCAGCCAAGACTTTCGAGGGAGACTAATCGGTGGCTACACCTTC
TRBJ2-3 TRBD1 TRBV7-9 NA CSSSLYHGTGVTDTQYF TGTTCCAGCAGCTTATACCACGGGACAGGGGTTACAGATACGCAGTATTTT
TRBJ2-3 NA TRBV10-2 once CASKVGTSTDTQYF TGCGCCAGCAAAGTAGGGACTAGCACAGATACGCAGTATTTT
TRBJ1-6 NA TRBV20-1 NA CSARDRSPLHF TGCAGTGCTAGAGATCGTTCACCCCTCCACTTT
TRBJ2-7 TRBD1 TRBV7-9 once CASSSTPGTGGHEQYF TGTGCCAGCAGCTCTACTCCGGGGACAGGGGGACACGAGCAGTACTTC
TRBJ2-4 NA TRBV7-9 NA CASSLGDGLAKNIQYF TGTGCCAGCAGCTTAGGAGATGGACTAGCCAAAAACATTCAGTACTTC
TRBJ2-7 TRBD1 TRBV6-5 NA CASRIDRGQYEQYF TGTGCCAGCAGAATCGACAGGGGGCAATACGAGCAGTACTTC
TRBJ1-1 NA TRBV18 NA CASSSTQGLNTEAFF TGTGCCAGCTCATCAACACAGGGATTGAACACTGAAGCTTTCTTT
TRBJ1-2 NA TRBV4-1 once CASSQEATTRRRGYTF TGCGCCAGCAGCCAAGAGGCTACGACCCGGCGGCGAGGCTACACCTTC
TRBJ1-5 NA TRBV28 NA CAHSGAFGNQPQHF TGTGCCCATTCAGGGGCGTTTGGCAATCAGCCCCAGCATTTT
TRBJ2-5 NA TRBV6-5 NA CAAGGRGWETQYF TGTGCCGCGGGTGGCAGGGGTTGGGAGACCCAGTACTTC
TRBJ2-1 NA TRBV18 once CASSPSPGNNEQFF TGTGCCAGCTCACCATCCCCGGGAAACAATGAGCAGTTCTTC
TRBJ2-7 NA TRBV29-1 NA CSVEDRGYEQYF TGCAGCGTTGAAGACAGGGGTTACGAGCAGTACTTC
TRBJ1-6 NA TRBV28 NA CASSSGSGDSPLHF TGTGCCAGCAGTTCCGGGAGTGGGGATTCACCCCTCCACTTT
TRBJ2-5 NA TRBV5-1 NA CASSPGVQETQYF TGCGCCAGCAGCCCCGGTGTTCAAGAGACCCAGTACTTC
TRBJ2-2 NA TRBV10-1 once CASSGLHGGPGELFF TGCGCCAGCAGTGGACTCCACGGGGGGCCCGGGGAGCTGTTTTTT
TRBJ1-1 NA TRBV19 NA CASTKERYTEAFF TGTGCCAGTACCAAGGAGCGGTACACTGAAGCTTTCTTT
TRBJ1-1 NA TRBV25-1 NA CASSLEGRTTEAFF TGTGCCAGCAGTTTAGAGGGTCGGACCACTGAAGCTTTCTTT
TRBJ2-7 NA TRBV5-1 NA CASSSGATSSYEQYF TGCGCCAGCAGCTCGGGTGCGACTAGCTCCTACGAGCAGTACTTC
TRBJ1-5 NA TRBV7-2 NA CASSIYRDQPQHF TGTGCCAGCAGTATTTACAGGGACCAGCCCCAGCATTTT
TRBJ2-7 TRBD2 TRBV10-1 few CASGTSGGSEQYF TGCGCCAGCGGGACTAGCGGGGGCTCCGAGCAGTACTTC
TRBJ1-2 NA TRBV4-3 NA CASSQDLGSYGYTF TGCGCCAGCAGCCAAGATCTGGGCAGCTATGGCTACACCTTC
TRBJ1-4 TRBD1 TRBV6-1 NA CASSEGRGRTNEKLFF TGTGCCAGCAGTGAAGGAAGGGGGCGGACTAATGAAAAACTGTTTTTT
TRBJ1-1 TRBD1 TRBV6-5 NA CASKTDRGKAFF TGTGCCAGCAAAACAGACAGGGGAAAGGCTTTCTTT
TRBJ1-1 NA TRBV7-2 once CASSLLLGGSNIEAFF TGTGCCAGCAGCTTATTGCTCGGGGGTTCCAACATTGAAGCTTTCTTT
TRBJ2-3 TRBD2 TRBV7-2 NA CASSLRGLAGGGTDTQYF TGTGCCAGCAGCTTAAGAGGACTAGCGGGAGGGGGCACAGATACGCAGTATTTT